These 9 T cell receptor beta chains share one sample of origin, sequenced in a study of T cell changes during pregnancy in multiple sclerosis. Measured with immunoSEQ multiplex PCR; TCRdb has only the in-frame clones, and not every one. Of some 62,000 clones in the sample, 92% were seen once. The source material was peripheral blood, sampled in the second trimester of pregnancy. The receptor set was obtained from a female donor in good health, enrolled as a control in a pregnancy study.

The chain links TRBV18 to TRBJ2-3; D possibly corresponds to TRBD2 (5 bases). Germline CDR1 is KGHSH and CDR2 is LQKENI. V was pared by 0 bases and J by 6 bases, with 7 bases between. The CDR3 contains 13 residues. CDR3 bases: TGTGCCAGCTCACCACCGGGGAGTGATACGCAGTATTTT. This translates into CASSPPGSDTQYF.

The V and J genes are TRBV7-9 and TRBJ1-2; no clear D gene. Per the germline V gene, CDR1 is SEHNR and CDR2 is FQNEAQ (reference sequence). This CDR3 has 14 amino acids. Trimming removed 4 bases from V and 4 bases from J, with 13 bases in between. The CDR3 loop reads CASSSEGGVYGYTF. CDR3 nucleotides: TGTGCCAGCAGCTCCGAGGGAGGCGTCTATGGCTACACCTTC.

V and J are TRBV5-1 and TRBJ2-7, with 7 bases identical to TRBD2. Germline V gene sequence: CDR1 SGHRS, CDR2 YFSETQ. This CDR3 region has 16 residues. With V trimmed by 0 bases and J by 2 bases, 8 bases remained unmatched. The CDR3 DNA sequence: TGCGCCAGCAGCTTGGGTACTGGGGGGGTTCCCTACGAGCAGTACTTC. It is translated as CASSLGTGGVPYEQYF.

The rearrangement links TRBV18 to TRBJ1-2; D possibly corresponds to TRBD1 (5 bases). Trimming cost V 5 bases and J 4 bases, with 14 bases left between them. Germline V gives CDR1 KGHSH, CDR2 LQKENI. The CDR3 contains 14 residues. CDR3 region: CASSSQQEGYGYTF. DNA for the CDR3: TGTGCCAGCTCAAGTCAACAGGAAGGCTATGGCTACACCTTC.

This chain connects TRBV29-1 to TRBJ1-1; no definite D call. V was cut by 4 bases and J by 2 bases, with 2 bases left in between. In germline, CDR1 is SQVTM, CDR2 ANQGSEA. The CDR3 is 10 residues long. The CDR3 nucleotides are TGCAGCGTTGCAAACACTGAAGCTTTCTTT. Translated, it gives CSVANTEAFF.

Here the CDR3 DNA reads TGTGCCAGCAGTGAAGGCCGCCGGGGGGGAGCTTTCTTT. Translating it yields CASSEGRRGGAFF. The rearrangement joins TRBV6-1 to TRBJ1-1, with a possible D match to TRBD1 (5 bases). Per the germline V gene, CDR1 is MNHNS and CDR2 is SASEGT. V lost 1 base, J lost 10 bases, and 13 bases lay in between. The CDR3 extends over 13 amino acids.

The chain has TRBV19 and TRBJ2-3; 7 bases match TRBD2. Germline CDR1 and CDR2: LNHDA and SQIVND (reference sequence). V lost 4 bases and J lost 0; bases outside the gene matches: 7. CDR3 length: 16 amino acids. CDR3 residues: CASSTREVPSTDTQYF. CDR3 nucleotide sequence: TGTGCCAGTAGTACCCGGGAGGTCCCTAGCACAGATACGCAGTATTTT.

V usage is TRBV11-2 and J usage is TRBJ2-1, with TRBD2 identical over 8 bases. The CDR3 runs 17 residues. With 3 bases clipped from V and 8 bases from J, the junction kept 15 bases outside the gene matches. Looked up from germline, CDR1 is SGHAT and CDR2 is FQNNGV. CDR3 residues: CASSFSWAGGGHYEQFF. CDR3 DNA: TGTGCCAGCAGCTTCTCTTGGGCGGGAGGAGGCCACTATGAGCAGTTCTTC.

The rearrangement uses TRBV10-3 and TRBJ2-3; D possibly corresponds to TRBD2 (7 bases). Deletions cut 2 bases from V and 0 bases from J, with 12 bases between. The CDR3 loop spans 16 amino acids. CDR1 is ENHRY, CDR2 SYGVKD, per germline. The CDR3 nucleotides read TGTGCCATCAGTGAGAGGGGGGGGCCAAGCACAGATACGCAGTATTTT. This encodes CAISERGGPSTDTQYF.